The 6 T cell receptor beta chains given below trace back to one sample, sequenced in a study of cytomegalovirus exposure and HLA in healthy donors. The PCR ran on 60 Vbeta and 13 Jbeta primers. The data were produced by immunoSEQ multiplex PCR, yet TCRdb's version contains in-frame clones alone and is incomplete. The sample shows about 130,000 clones, more than 75% of them seen only once. Sequencing was performed on PBMCs. The receptors stem from a woman aged 55-70 years in good health and CMV-seropositive.

This chain joins TRBV5-4 and TRBJ1-1, with D possibly matching TRBD1 (5 bases). The germline CDR1 and CDR2 sequences are SGHNT and YYREEE (reference sequence). There are 13 residues in the CDR3. The ends were cut back, 4 bases at V and 0 bases at J, with 7 bases in the middle. In DNA, the CDR3 is TGTGCCAGCAGCAGGGGTTTGAACACTGAAGCTTTCTTT. It encodes CASSRGLNTEAFF. The full variable domain, in which reference TRBV5-4 and TRBJ1-1 provide the parts outside the CDR3, is ETGVTQSPTHLIKTRGQQVTLRCSSQSGHNTVSWYQQALGQGPQFIFQYYREEENGRGNFPPRFSGLQFPNYSSELNVNALELDDSALYLCASSRGLNTEAFFGQGTRLTVV.

This rearrangement joins TRBV2 to TRBJ2-4; D might be TRBD2 (5 bases). Germline CDR1 SNHLY, CDR2 FYNNEI. Trimming pared 0 bases from V and 9 bases from J, leaving 9 bases between. The CDR3 sequence is 13 residues long. Here the CDR3 DNA reads TGTGCCAGCAGTGAAGCGCCGGGAACCATTCAGTACTTC. Its translation: CASSEAPGTIQYF.

This chain uses TRBV5-1 with TRBJ2-5, with D possibly being TRBD1 (6 bases). The DNA end is more similar to TRBJ2-7, so the J call may be wrong. This CDR3 is 17 amino acids long. CDR1 and CDR2 (germline): SGHRS, YFSETQ. CDR3 in DNA: TGCGCCAGCAGCTTGGATAACAGGGTAGCCGCCGTCCACGAGCAGTACTTC. This gives the protein CASSLDNRVAAVHEQYF.

CDR3 DNA sequence: TGCGCCAGCAGCTCCAGGTTCTCATTAGAGACCCAGTACTTC. It is translated as CASSSRFSLETQYF. The J gene is TRBJ2-5, the V gene TRBV5-1; D unresolved. Germline lookup yields CDR1 SGHRS and CDR2 YFSETQ. V gave up 3 bases and J gave up 4 bases, with 13 bases separating them. CDR3 length: 14 residues. The variable domain in full, completed from reference TRBV5-1 and TRBJ2-5, reads KAGVTQTPRYLIKTRGQQVTLSCSPISGHRSVSWYQQTPGQGLQFLFEYFSETQRNKGNFPGRFSGRQFSNSRSEMNVSTLELGDSALYLCASSSRFSLETQYFGPGTRLLVL.

The rearrangement joins TRBV7-3 to TRBJ1-2; D is undetermined. CDR1 and CDR2 from the germline V gene are SGHTA and FQGTGA. This CDR3 is built from 14 residues. The ends were cut back, 5 bases at V and 5 bases at J, with 15 bases in the middle. Here the CDR3 reads CASSLGPLGYGYTF. DNA for the CDR3: TGTGCCAGCAGCCTGGGCCCACTAGGATATGGCTACACCTTC.

CDR3 residues: CATSRDMEGEQFF. The CDR3 coding sequence is TGTGCCACCAGCAGAGATATGGAGGGTGAGCAGTTCTTC. The gene calls are TRBV15 and TRBJ2-1; possibly TRBD2 for D (6 bases). Trimming removed 0 bases from V and 9 bases from J, with 9 bases in between. The germline gives CDR1 LNHNV, CDR2 YYDKDF (reference sequence). The CDR3 extends over 13 amino acids.